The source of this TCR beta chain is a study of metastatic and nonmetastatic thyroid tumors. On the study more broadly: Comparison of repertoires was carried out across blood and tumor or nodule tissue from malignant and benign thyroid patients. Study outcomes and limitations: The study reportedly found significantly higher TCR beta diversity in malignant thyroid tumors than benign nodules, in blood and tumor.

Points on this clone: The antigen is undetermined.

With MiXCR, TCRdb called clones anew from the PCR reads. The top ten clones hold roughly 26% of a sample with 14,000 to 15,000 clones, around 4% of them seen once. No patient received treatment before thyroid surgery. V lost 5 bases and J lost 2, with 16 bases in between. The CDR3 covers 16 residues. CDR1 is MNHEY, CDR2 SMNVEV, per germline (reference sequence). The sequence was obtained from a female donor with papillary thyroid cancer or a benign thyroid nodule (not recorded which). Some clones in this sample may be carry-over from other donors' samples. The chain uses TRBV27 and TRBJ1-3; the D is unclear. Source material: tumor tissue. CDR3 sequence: CASSSLGLGTGNTIYF. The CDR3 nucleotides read TGTGCCAGCAGTAGCCTCGGGTTAGGGACTGGAAACACCATATATTTT.